The subject of this entry is one TCR beta chain. The data belong to a study of blood T cell repertoires in COVID-19. Libraries were prepared by immunoSEQ multiplex PCR; TCRdb keeps only in-frame clonotypes and omits some of them. The table shows about 230,000 clones, with 70% to 90% occurring only once. This TCR was recovered from a man aged 35-49 years with acute or convalescent COVID-19. The sample taken for sequencing was peripheral blood.

CDR3 protein: CASSPTGGHYEQYF. The CDR3 nucleotides read TGTGCCAGCAGTCCTACAGGGGGCCATTACGAGCAGTACTTC. This rearrangement joins TRBV5-4 to TRBJ2-7, with TRBD1 matching 9 bases. This CDR3 comprises 14 residues. The junction had 7 bases not matched to a gene; V was cut back by 5 bases and J by 4 bases. Germline-derived CDR1 and CDR2 are SGHNT and YYREEE (reference sequence).